A selection of T cell receptor beta chains follows, all from one sample in a study of CD4+ T cells in melanoma. The table came from immunoSEQ multiplex PCR; TCRdb's copy has only in-frame clones and leaves some out. The data show around 130,000 clones, with about nine tenths seen just once and about 1.6% held by the top ten. These TCRs come from a human donor with melanoma. Each CDR3 is given without its conserved first and last residue. Each record gives: J gene, V gene, D gene, CDR3 protein. D genes are given only for firm matches.

J: TRBJ1-2; V: TRBV2; D: .; CDR3: ASQGGTGYT
J: TRBJ2-5; V: TRBV18; D: .; CDR3: ASSPLGDQETQY
J: TRBJ2-1; V: TRBV6-1; D: TRBD2; CDR3: ASSRLAGGYEQF
J: TRBJ2-1; V: TRBV28; D: .; CDR3: ASSLHGGSEQF
J: TRBJ1-2; V: TRBV6-5; D: .; CDR3: ASTLDRRYGYT
J: TRBJ1-2; V: TRBV6-1; D: .; CDR3: ASSEFVGADGYT
J: TRBJ1-5; V: TRBV19; D: .; CDR3: ASSPTGPRNLYQH
J: TRBJ2-1; V: TRBV7-9; D: .; CDR3: ASSFRGAGEQF
J: TRBJ2-7; V: TRBV7-9; D: .; CDR3: ASSLEGPGYEQY
J: TRBJ2-3; V: TRBV10-2; D: TRBD2; CDR3: ASSEPRLAGAPDTQY
J: TRBJ2-5; V: TRBV7-9; D: .; CDR3: ASSSPGSETQY
J: TRBJ2-1; V: TRBV18; D: TRBD1; CDR3: ASSPQGASYNEQF
J: TRBJ2-2; V: TRBV11-2; D: .; CDR3: ASNLGAGVTGELF
J: TRBJ1-1; V: TRBV30; D: TRBD1; CDR3: AWSRQGAAEAF
J: TRBJ1-3; V: TRBV6-6; D: .; CDR3: ASTYRRSSGNTIY
J: TRBJ2-1; V: TRBV2; D: .; CDR3: ASVAGSSYNEQF
J: TRBJ2-4; V: TRBV4-1; D: TRBD2; CDR3: ASSPVRTSGAAKNIQY
J: TRBJ2-2; V: TRBV6-6; D: TRBD1; CDR3: ASRTGGRHTGELF
J: TRBJ2-7; V: TRBV28; D: TRBD2; CDR3: ASSLSGVSSYEQY
J: TRBJ1-5; V: TRBV19; D: TRBD1; CDR3: ASRGQGGARNQPQH
J: TRBJ1-5; V: TRBV2; D: TRBD1; CDR3: ASQDRGNQPQH
J: TRBJ2-3; V: TRBV6-1; D: TRBD2; CDR3: AIQVRGGTDTQY
J: TRBJ2-2; V: TRBV27; D: .; CDR3: ASSLWGNGELF
J: TRBJ1-3; V: TRBV11-2; D: .; CDR3: ATKPTRGMAGNTIY
J: TRBJ1-5; V: TRBV11-2; D: .; CDR3: ASSLMPVQNQPQH
J: TRBJ2-5; V: TRBV9; D: TRBD2; CDR3: ASSPTSGGQGETQY
J: TRBJ1-6; V: TRBV27; D: .; CDR3: ASSPKRGQYNSPLH
J: TRBJ2-7; V: TRBV2; D: .; CDR3: ASRARGNRPFGQY
J: TRBJ2-7; V: TRBV6-5; D: TRBD2; CDR3: ASSWAGAYEQY
J: TRBJ1-2; V: TRBV4-1; D: .; CDR3: ASSQTGTQNYGYT
J: TRBJ2-7; V: TRBV5-6; D: .; CDR3: ASSPTIPSYEQY
J: TRBJ2-7; V: TRBV11-1; D: .; CDR3: ASSLDLGTPPYEQY
J: TRBJ1-1; V: TRBV7-8; D: .; CDR3: ASGPRNRAQGEAF
J: TRBJ1-2; V: TRBV5-1; D: TRBD1; CDR3: ASRGGQGPGYGYT
J: TRBJ1-2; V: TRBV7-8; D: .; CDR3: ASSGAGTEGYT
J: TRBJ1-1; V: TRBV11-3; D: TRBD1; CDR3: ASSPNPIPGQGPGSEAF
J: TRBJ2-1; V: TRBV7-3; D: .; CDR3: ASSPRTSSYNEQF
J: TRBJ1-2; V: TRBV5-1; D: .; CDR3: ASSLDSYGYT
J: TRBJ2-5; V: TRBV11-3; D: TRBD2; CDR3: ASSLGMTSGEETQY
J: TRBJ2-5; V: TRBV6-5; D: .; CDR3: ASRLSAVQETQY
J: TRBJ2-5; V: TRBV7-3; D: .; CDR3: ASSFSGGTQY
J: TRBJ2-7; V: TRBV18; D: .; CDR3: ASSPVLRGGEQY
J: TRBJ1-4; V: TRBV2; D: TRBD1; CDR3: ASSAGGSNEKLF
J: TRBJ2-3; V: TRBV27; D: TRBD1; CDR3: ASSEHRDRGNQWSIDTQY
J: TRBJ1-1; V: TRBV9; D: .; CDR3: ASSVGGFGGNIEAF
J: TRBJ2-1; V: TRBV30; D: .; CDR3: AWSGEGGSYNEQF
J: TRBJ2-7; V: TRBV29-1; D: TRBD1; CDR3: SVVRDRDAKQY
J: TRBJ2-7; V: TRBV6-1; D: .; CDR3: ASSEGVPQGGYEQY
J: TRBJ2-3; V: TRBV6-1; D: .; CDR3: ASDQPLGTQY
J: TRBJ2-2; V: TRBV7-6; D: TRBD1; CDR3: ASSFGQGVTGELF
J: TRBJ2-5; V: TRBV5-1; D: .; CDR3: ASSLQGAYQETQY
J: TRBJ1-2; V: TRBV5-6; D: .; CDR3: ASSSPGVDPRRRGYT
J: TRBJ1-3; V: TRBV30; D: .; CDR3: AWSAGGTGNTIY
J: TRBJ1-2; V: TRBV6-5; D: .; CDR3: ASRETPGRTGYT